This T cell receptor beta chain was found in a study of blood T cell repertoires in COVID-19. This clone was found a few times. The CDR3 contains 14 residues. Germline CDR1 is SGHNT and CDR2 is YYREEE (reference sequence). Between the trimmed V and J ends, which lost 3 bases and 2 bases, there was a span of 12 bases. Clones were sequenced by immunoSEQ multiplex PCR, and TCRdb holds only the in-frame ones, with some missing. The repertoire consists of about 130,000 clones, with approximately 80% occurring once and the leading ten covering 3.8%. The material sequenced was peripheral blood. The rearrangement links TRBV5-4 to TRBJ2-7, with D tentatively TRBD2 (6 bases). The receptor's source is a woman between 45 and 60 years old with acute or convalescent COVID-19. The CDR3 here is CASSSGTGTYEQYF. DNA for the CDR3: TGTGCCAGCAGCTCCGGGACTGGGACCTACGAGCAGTACTTC.